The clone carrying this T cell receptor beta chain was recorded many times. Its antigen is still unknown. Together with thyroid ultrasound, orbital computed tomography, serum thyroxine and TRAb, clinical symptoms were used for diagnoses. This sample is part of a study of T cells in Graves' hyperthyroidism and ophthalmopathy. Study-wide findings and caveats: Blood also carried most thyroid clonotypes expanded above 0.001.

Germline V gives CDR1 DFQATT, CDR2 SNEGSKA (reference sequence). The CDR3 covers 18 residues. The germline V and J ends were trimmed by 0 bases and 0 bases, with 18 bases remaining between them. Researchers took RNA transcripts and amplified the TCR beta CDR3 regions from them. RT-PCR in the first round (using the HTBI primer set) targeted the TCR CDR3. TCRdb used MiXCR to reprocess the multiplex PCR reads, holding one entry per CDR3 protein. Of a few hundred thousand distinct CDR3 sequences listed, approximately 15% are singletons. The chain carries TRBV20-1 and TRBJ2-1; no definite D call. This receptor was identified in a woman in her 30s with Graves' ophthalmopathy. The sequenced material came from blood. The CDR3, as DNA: TGCAGTGCTAGAGATCTCCTGTGGGCGGTGAGCTCCTACAATGAGCAGTTCTTC. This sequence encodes CSARDLLWAVSSYNEQFF.